Following are 17 T cell receptor beta chains from one sample sequenced in a study of blood T cell repertoires in COVID-19. Libraries were prepared by immunoSEQ multiplex PCR; TCRdb keeps only in-frame clonotypes and omits some of them. The sample has about 31,000 clones, around 87% seen once. Material for sequencing was peripheral blood. These receptor sequences come from an older man with acute or convalescent COVID-19.

The gene calls are TRBV3-1 (or the pseudogene TRBV3-2) and TRBJ1-6; 7 bases map to TRBD1. Germline values: CDR1 LGHDT, CDR2 YNNKEL (reference sequence). The CDR3 loop spans 14 amino acids. V shed 2 bases, J shed 10 bases, and the junction held 5 bases outside the gene matches. The CDR3 DNA sequence: TGTGCCAGCAGCCAATTGCAGGGGGGCTCACCCCTCCACTTT. It specifies CASSQLQGGSPLHF.

The chain links TRBV5-1 to TRBJ2-5; possible D gene TRBD2, 6 bases. Germline lookup yields CDR1 SGHRS and CDR2 YFSETQ. CDR3 size: 13 residues. Trimming pared 7 bases from V and 7 bases from J, leaving 17 bases between. The CDR3 protein is CASSTTGVGTQYF. The DNA for the CDR3 is TGCGCCAGCTCAACAACGGGGGTTGGGACCCAGTACTTC.

This chain connects TRBV3-1 (or the pseudogene TRBV3-2) to TRBJ1-3; D is uncertain. V lost 3 bases to trimming and J lost 0 bases, with 15 bases between them. Germline assignment: CDR1 LGHDT and CDR2 YNNKEL (reference sequence). The CDR3 is 17 residues long. CDR3 in DNA: TGTGCCAGCAGCCAGGAAAAGTCGGGTAGCTCTGGAAACACCATATATTTT. Its translation is CASSQEKSGSSGNTIYF.

V is TRBV2 and J is TRBJ2-3, with TRBD2 as a possible D gene (5 bases). CDR1 and CDR2 (germline): SNHLY, FYNNEI. The CDR3 loop spans 14 amino acids. Trimming pared 6 bases from V and 0 bases from J, leaving 10 bases between. The CDR3 DNA reads as TGTGCCAGCAGCCGCGGGCCTAGCACAGATACGCAGTATTTT. Its protein product is CASSRGPSTDTQYF.

The chain links TRBV28 to TRBJ2-7; 7 bases match TRBD1. V shed 10 bases, J shed 4 bases, and the junction held 13 bases outside the gene matches. This CDR3 contains 14 residues. In germline, CDR1 is MDHEN, CDR2 SYDVKM. DNA for the CDR3: TGTGCCAAAGGACAGGCCCCTTTGAAGTACGAGCAGTACTTC. Protein: CAKGQAPLKYEQYF.

This chain links TRBV19 with TRBJ1-5, with D possibly TRBD1 on 6 matching bases. The V end lost 9 bases, the J end lost 5 bases, and 14 bases lay between the germline ends. CDR1 and CDR2 (germline): LNHDA, SQIVND (reference sequence). This CDR3 is built from 13 residues. The CDR3: CASTRDTYQPQHF. The CDR3 coding sequence is TGTGCCAGCACCCGGGACACCTATCAGCCCCAGCATTTT. Together with reference TRBV19 and TRBJ1-5, the CDR3 gives the full variable domain: DGGITQSPKYLFRKEGQNVTLSCEQNLNHDAMYWYRQDPGQGLRLIYYSQIVNDFQKGDIAEGYSVSREKKESFPLTVTSAQKNPTAFYLCASTRDTYQPQHFGDGTRLSIL.

The rearrangement joins TRBV5-1 to TRBJ2-3; no clear D. This CDR3 region has 15 residues. The germline gives CDR1 SGHRS, CDR2 YFSETQ. Between the trimmed V and J ends, which lost 5 bases and 0 bases, there was a span of 13 bases. CDR3 DNA: TGCGCCAGCAGTCGTACAGAACCTAGCACAGATACGCAGTATTTT. Amino acid sequence: CASSRTEPSTDTQYF.

The chain carries TRBV7-6 and TRBJ2-5; no reliable D call. The germline V and J ends were trimmed by 5 bases and 5 bases, with 15 bases remaining between them. The CDR3 has 14 amino acids. From germline, CDR1 is SGHVS and CDR2 FNYEAQ. CDR3 in DNA: TGTGCCAGCAGCCAAGCTATGGCAGGCGAGACCCAGTACTTC. Translating gives CASSQAMAGETQYF.

The chain has TRBV2 and TRBJ2-7; the match to TRBD2 covers 12 bases. V dropped 2 bases and J dropped 4; count of bases not matched to a gene: 6. The CDR3 sequence is 16 residues long. The germline gives CDR1 SNHLY, CDR2 FYNNEI. The CDR3 protein is CASSEILAGGPYEQYF. For the CDR3, the DNA is TGTGCCAGCAGTGAAATCCTAGCGGGGGGGCCGTACGAGCAGTACTTC.

This rearrangement joins TRBV10-3 to TRBJ2-7; TRBD2 might be the D (7 bases). Trimming took off 5 bases at V and 4 bases at J, with 15 bases between the two ends. This CDR3 is built from 14 residues. Germline lookup yields CDR1 ENHRY and CDR2 SYGVKD. The CDR3 here is CAISSGRGGYEQYF. In DNA, the CDR3 is TGTGCCATCAGTTCCGGAAGGGGGGGTTACGAGCAGTACTTC.

The CDR3 here is CASSLSTGPRPPQHF. The CDR3 bases are TGTGCCAGCAGTTTATCGACAGGGCCTCGCCCGCCCCAGCATTTT. The chain links TRBV28 to TRBJ1-5; 7 nucleotides align to TRBD1. The CDR3 runs to 15 residues. Germline CDR1 and CDR2: MDHEN and SYDVKM. Unmatched junction bases numbered 9, after V lost 1 base and J lost 9 bases.

The chain combines TRBV5-5 with TRBJ1-5; 9 nucleotides agree with TRBD1. The J segment lost 6 bases and the V segment lost 1 base, leaving 2 bases of the junction unmatched. Per germline, CDR1 SGHKS and CDR2 YYEKEE (reference sequence). The CDR3 contains 14 residues. CDR3 residues: CASSLSDRGQPQHF. As DNA, the CDR3 is TGTGCCAGCAGCTTGTCGGACAGGGGTCAGCCCCAGCATTTT.

CDR3 DNA sequence: TGTGCCAGCAGCTTCCCCACAGGGGGAGCAGATACGCAGTATTTT. Protein sequence: CASSFPTGGADTQYF. This chain links TRBV7-3 with TRBJ2-3; 8 nucleotides align to TRBD1. Per germline, CDR1 SGHTA and CDR2 FQGTGA. The CDR3 is made up of 15 amino acids. J lost 4 bases, V lost 3 bases, and 6 bases had no gene match.

The chain has TRBV4-2 and TRBJ2-6; the match to TRBD2 covers 8 bases. The V and J ends lost 3 bases and 4 bases, in that order; junction bases with no gene match: 2. Germline-derived CDR1 and CDR2 are LGHNA and YNFKEQ. The CDR3 loop spans 15 amino acids. The chain's CDR3 is CASSHGGAGANVLTF. DNA for the CDR3: TGTGCCAGCAGCCACGGGGGGGCGGGGGCCAACGTCCTGACTTTC.

This clone appeared a single time. The chain carries TRBV5-1 and TRBJ1-6; tentative D call: TRBD1 (6 bases). There are 15 residues in the CDR3. Germline values: CDR1 SGHRS, CDR2 YFSETQ. Trimming took off 4 bases at V and 9 bases at J, with 17 bases between the two ends. DNA of the CDR3: TGCGCCAGCAGCCCTGACCGGGGACAAGGTTCACCCCTCCACTTT. This codes for CASSPDRGQGSPLHF.

The chain employs TRBV19 and TRBJ2-3; D is possibly TRBD2 (6 bases). The germline V and J ends were trimmed by 3 bases and 5 bases, with 15 bases remaining between them. Germline V CDR1 and CDR2: LNHDA, SQIVND (reference sequence). The CDR3 is 15 amino acids. CDR3 sequence (DNA): TGTGCCAGTAGTATGGTGGGGGGAATGCAAGATACGCAGTATTTT. It codes for CASSMVGGMQDTQYF.

The V gene is TRBV19, the J gene TRBJ2-3, with 8 bases that match TRBD2. There are 16 residues in the CDR3. Losses at the gene ends were 4 bases for V and 3 bases for J; bases not matched to a gene: 9. Germline CDR1 reads LNHDA; CDR2 reads SQIVND (reference sequence). The CDR3 coding sequence is TGTGCCAGTAGTAGAGGACTCGGGGGGGGAACAGATACGCAGTATTTT. It yields the protein CASSRGLGGGTDTQYF.